This TCR beta chain came from a study of beta chain features in type 1 diabetes (dated by TCRdb to between 2018 and 2020). Study-level background: No differences in mean age, gender distribution, total cell number or subset yield were found between patients and healthy donors. Across all samples, fewer than 130 million sorted cells were examined, and cell number per subset correlated strongly with RNA yield. The study compared TCRB repertoires of sorted circulating CD4+ T cell subsets between recently diagnosed type 1 diabetes patients and matched healthy donors. Whereas all 30 or so donors provided naive and central memory subsets, regulatory and stem cell-like memory subsets were isolated from just 8 patients and roughly 8 healthy donors. Overall results and qualifications from the work: Only small numbers of individuals were included in the HLA sub-analyses, which left unresolved whether HLA type had any influence on TCRB rearrangement. Naive, central memory and regulatory TCRB repertoires appeared to be more similar among patients than among healthy donors. A moderate but significant shortening of TCRB CDR3 length was observed in type 1 diabetes patients in all four CD4+ subsets. PCR may preferentially amplify shorter templates, but because patient and control samples were amplified and corrected together, any resulting skew would affect both groups equally. Sequencing cDNA rather than genomic DNA could over-represent highly expressing activated cells, although activation and CD3 levels did not differ between groups. Fewer insertions and more nucleotide deletions at VDJ recombination sites were observed in patients with type 1 diabetes, implying thymic rearrangement abnormalities.

This clone showed up just a few times. Its specific antigen is unknown. No qualities accompany the bases; no much larger clone lies one base away. Each donor gave one peripheral blood draw, about 110 mL on average, collected into heparinised tubes. Using a panel that included CD45RO, CCR7, CD25, CD127, CD95 and CD27, naive, central memory, regulatory and stem cell-like memory CD4+ T cells were sorted on a BD FACSAria II. All sorted populations exceeded 95% purity. PBMCs were separated immediately by Lymphoprep density gradient centrifugation and were stained directly, without being cultured. To minimize batch effects, samples were stained and sorted in pairs, one healthy donor with one patient per experiment. The entire isolated RNA was reverse transcribed using the High Capacity cDNA Reverse Transcription Kit, and thus expressed TCRB transcripts were sequenced. Deep immunoSEQ sequencing was applied to naive, central memory and regulatory T cell samples, giving an average of roughly 3.5 million total reads per sample. Sorted cells were lysed in RLT buffer and RNA was extracted with DNase-treated RNeasy Micro or Mini kits, depending on cell number. To prevent cross-contamination, each cell subset was processed individually, whereas patient and healthy donor samples were processed jointly. TCRB sequences were amplified from cDNA with the immunoSEQ multiplex PCR, producing 87-bp fragments spanning the CDR3 region. The amplicons were sequenced using the Illumina HiSeq platform. Regarding the original processing steps: PCR bias was corrected computationally using synthetic template baselines, and reads within Hamming distance 2 were collapsed, with unmergeable singletons discarded. Reads were aligned to IMGT to assign V, D and J genes, CDR3 length, and insertions or deletions at six rearrangement sites. Within each subset, clonotype counts were normalized to sorted cell number, and only after that were true diversity and Gini coefficients computed with the tcR R package. The overlap coefficient, calculated on TCRB nucleotide sequences, was used to measure repertoire sharing. The immuneACCESS repertoire file appears here via TCRdb, limited to in-frame rearrangements. These files lack a portion of the clones; in checked studies, under half of the deficit traces to unresolved V genes, and the cause of the others is not known. V and J calls and clone size follow that table, whereas D and trimming were derived from the DNA. In this sample the table shows about 190,000 clones, approximately 8.4% of which occur a single time. 0.5% of the sample rests with the top ten.

Relative to germline, V is 6 bases shorter and J is 7 bases shorter, with 22 bases between their ends. The germline V gene (reference sequence) specifies MNHNY as CDR1 and SVGAGI as CDR2. CDR3 length: 15 amino acids, cysteine to phenylalanine. The sequence is cut down to CDR3 DNA, 45 bases in frame from base 1. This clonotype was obtained from a man younger than 35 with type 1 diabetes. Material for sequencing was central memory CD4+ T cells from blood. In this chain, TRBV6-6 is recombined with TRBJ2-7, and the D gene may be TRBD2, 5 bases matching. CDR3 sequence: CASSYRARERLEQYF. The DNA reads TGTGCCAGCAGCTACCGAGCTCGGGAACGTCTGGAGCAGTACTTC.